These 32 T cell receptor beta chains were sequenced from one sample in a study of blood T cell repertoires in COVID-19 (TCRdb year 2020). The receptor library was made with the immunoSEQ multiplex PCR assay. TCRdb's version of the immuneACCESS table is confined to in-frame rearrangements and falls short of the full clone set. An unresolved V gene accounts for under half of the shortfall where checked; the remainder is of unknown origin. Present in this sample are 410,000 or so clones, over 75% of which were seen just once. The ten largest account for 1.5% to 1.9% of the sample. The sample taken for sequencing was peripheral blood. The origin of the receptors is a woman in her 40s with COVID-19, enrolled during active disease.

The chain combines TRBV19 with TRBJ1-1; 11 bases are a match to TRBD1. From germline, CDR1 is LNHDA and CDR2 SQIVND (reference sequence). The CDR3 is 16 amino acids. V was pared by 4 bases and J by 3 bases, with 7 bases of the junction left unmatched. The CDR3 here is CASSTGQGGPYTEAFF. The CDR3 DNA reads TGTGCCAGTAGTACGGGACAGGGGGGCCCCTACACTGAAGCTTTCTTT.

The chain couples TRBV3-1 (or the pseudogene TRBV3-2) to TRBJ1-1; TRBD1 is a possible D gene (5 bases). Germline assignment: CDR1 LGHDT and CDR2 YNNKEL (reference sequence). The CDR3 is made up of 16 amino acids. Trimming shortened V by 0 bases and J by 1 base, and 12 bases separated the two germline ends. The chain's CDR3 is CASSQDTIGGNTEAFF. The CDR3 DNA sequence: TGTGCCAGCAGCCAAGATACCATCGGGGGGAACACTGAAGCTTTCTTT.

The CDR3 region is CASSEYQSGTQYF. The CDR3 nucleotides are TGTGCCAGCAGTGAATACCAATCGGGGACCCAGTACTTC. This chain links TRBV2 with TRBJ2-5; D remains unclear. Trimming took off 2 bases at V and 7 bases at J, with 11 bases between the two ends. This CDR3 has 13 residues. Per germline, CDR1 SNHLY and CDR2 FYNNEI.

CDR3 sequence reads: CASSQAERQPQHF. Here the CDR3 DNA reads TGTGCCAGCAGCCAAGCGGAGAGACAGCCCCAGCATTTT. The V gene is TRBV3-1 (or the pseudogene TRBV3-2), the J gene TRBJ1-5; D is undetermined. Germline V CDR1 and CDR2: LGHDT, YNNKEL (reference sequence). Trimming took 1 base from V and 7 from J, leaving 8 bases between them. The CDR3 runs 13 residues.

The DNA of the CDR3 is TGTGCCAGCAGCGATTATGGACAGGGGGATATAGCTGAAAAACTGTTTTTT. Protein product: CASSDYGQGDIAEKLFF. V gene TRBV5-6 combines with J gene TRBJ1-4, with 10 bases matching TRBD1. Germline V gene lookup returns CDR1 SGHDT and CDR2 YYEEEE. With V trimmed by 4 bases and J by 7 bases, 13 bases remained unmatched. This CDR3 is 17 amino acids long.

V usage is TRBV27 and J usage is TRBJ1-6, with D possibly TRBD1 on 6 matching bases. The CDR3 totals 17 residues. CDR1 MNHEY and CDR2 SMNVEV come from the germline V gene (reference sequence). V shed 7 bases and J shed 6 bases, with 22 bases lying between them. CDR3 region: CASKTLIDRMFNSPLHF. The CDR3 DNA reads TGTGCCAGCAAAACCCTAATCGACAGGATGTTTAATTCACCCCTCCACTTT.

The chain links TRBV6-6 to TRBJ2-5; D ambiguous. The CDR3 extends over 12 amino acids. Trimming cost V 5 bases and J 2 bases, with 6 bases left between them. CDR1 and CDR2 from the germline V gene are MNHNY and SVGAGI (reference sequence). DNA for the CDR3: TGTGCCAGCAGTGCAGAACAAGAGACCCAGTACTTC. Its translation is CASSAEQETQYF.

This clone has only one observation. The V gene is TRBV6-2 or TRBV6-3, the J gene TRBJ2-1; D is undetermined. V gave up 3 bases and J gave up 6 bases, with 15 bases separating them. CDR3 length: 15 amino acids. Germline V gene lookup returns CDR1 MNHEY and CDR2 SVGEGT. This CDR3 is CASSYLRTLLNEQFF. CDR3 nucleotide sequence: TGTGCCAGCAGTTATTTACGAACTCTCCTCAATGAGCAGTTCTTC.

The chain combines TRBV30 with TRBJ2-7, with TRBD1 matching 10 bases. CDR1 is GTSNPN, CDR2 SVGIG, per germline (reference sequence). The V segment lost 8 bases and the J segment 9 bases; nucleotides outside the gene matches: 7. The CDR3 length is 11 residues. CDR3: CAGQTGGMQYF. As DNA, the CDR3 is TGTGCCGGCCAGACAGGGGGCATGCAGTACTTC.

The chain links TRBV4-3 to TRBJ2-6; TRBD1 is a possible D gene (5 bases). Trimming cost V 3 bases and J 0 bases, with 9 bases left between them. Per germline, CDR1 LGHNA and CDR2 YSLEER. The CDR3 runs 16 residues. As DNA, the CDR3 is TGCGCCAGCAGCCACACAGGCCTCTCTGGGGCCAACGTCCTGACTTTC. This encodes CASSHTGLSGANVLTF.

V usage is TRBV5-1 and J usage is TRBJ2-2; 9 bases line up with TRBD2. The J segment lost 6 bases and the V segment lost 4 bases, leaving 13 bases of the junction unmatched. Germline V lookup: CDR1 SGHRS, CDR2 YFSETQ. The CDR3 consists of 17 residues. The CDR3 sequence is CASSKGLAGPGAGELFF. DNA for the CDR3: TGCGCCAGCAGCAAGGGACTAGCAGGACCCGGCGCCGGGGAGCTGTTTTTT.

The chain links TRBV6-5 to TRBJ1-5; possibly TRBD1 for D (6 bases). This CDR3 has 15 amino acids. Germline-derived CDR1 and CDR2 are MNHEY and SVGAGI. V lost 5 bases, J lost 7 bases, and 18 bases lay in between. The CDR3 DNA follows: TGTGCCAGCAGTCCGTACTGGGGGGGGCACCAGCCCCAGCATTTT. Translated, it gives CASSPYWGGHQPQHF.

The chain is built from TRBV10-1 and TRBJ2-7; 8 bases agree with TRBD2. Germline trimming cut 4 bases from V and 2 bases from J; bases unmatched to any gene: 7. The CDR3 spans 15 residues. Germline V lookup: CDR1 WNHNN, CDR2 SYGVQD (reference sequence). In nucleotides, the CDR3 is TGCGCCAGCAGTGGGCGGGAGGAGAAACCCTACGAGCAGTACTTC. Amino acid sequence: CASSGREEKPYEQYF.

This clone appeared a few times. This rearrangement joins TRBV18 to TRBJ2-7, with D possibly matching TRBD1 (5 bases). With 4 bases removed from V and 3 bases from J, the gap between germline ends came to 16 bases. This CDR3 has 15 amino acids. Germline assignment: CDR1 KGHSH and CDR2 LQKENI. The CDR3 protein is CASSLRGMGIYEQYF. The CDR3 DNA reads TGTGCCAGCTCACTAAGGGGCATGGGTATCTACGAGCAGTACTTC.

V usage is TRBV5-1 and J usage is TRBJ2-1; D remains unclear. The V and J ends lost 4 bases and 3 bases respectively, with 11 bases between them. This CDR3 spans 14 amino acids. The V gene's germline CDR1 is SGHRS and CDR2 YFSETQ. The CDR3: CASSPLPGYNEQFF. Written as DNA, the CDR3 is TGCGCCAGCAGCCCTCTACCGGGCTACAATGAGCAGTTCTTC.

This clone was recorded once. This chain connects TRBV15 to TRBJ2-3; 9 bases fit TRBD1. CDR3 length: 12 amino acids. The V gene's germline CDR1 is LNHNV and CDR2 YYDKDF (reference sequence). The CDR3 nucleotides are TGTGTCACAGGGGGCATGACAGATACGCAGTATTTT. It is translated as CVTGGMTDTQYF.

The count of this clone is one. V is TRBV21-1 and J is TRBJ1-1. TRBV21-1 is a listed pseudogene. The CDR3 runs to 12 residues. The CDR3 sequence: CASREAVAEAFF. The CDR3 nucleotides read TGTGCCAGCCGGGAAGCGGTGGCTGAAGCTTTCTTT.

The J gene is TRBJ1-2, the V gene TRBV28; possibly TRBD1 for D (5 bases). Between the trimmed V and J ends, which lost 6 bases and 6 bases, there was a span of 23 bases. Germline V gene lookup returns CDR1 MDHEN and CDR2 SYDVKM. This CDR3 comprises 16 residues. The CDR3 is CASSPVGQGSEHGYTF. The CDR3 nucleotides are TGTGCCAGCAGCCCAGTGGGGCAGGGTTCGGAGCATGGCTACACCTTC.

The chain employs TRBV7-8 and TRBJ2-1; D is unresolved. CDR1 is SGHVS, CDR2 FQNEAQ, per germline. Trimming took off 5 bases at V and 6 bases at J, with 14 bases between the two ends. The CDR3 contains 14 residues. The CDR3: CASSPLGPSNEQFF. The CDR3 DNA is TGTGCCAGCAGCCCTTTGGGCCCAAGCAATGAGCAGTTCTTC.

This chain uses TRBV7-8 with TRBJ2-5; 11 bases agree with TRBD2. Germline V gene lookup returns CDR1 SGHVS and CDR2 FQNEAQ. V dropped 5 bases and J dropped 4; count of bases not matched to a gene: 6. CDR3 size: 15 residues. CDR3 nucleotides: TGTGCCAGCAGCCGTAGCGGGGGGGCCCCAGAGACCCAGTACTTC. Translation gives CASSRSGGAPETQYF.

J is TRBJ2-5 and V is TRBV28, with 9 bases identical to TRBD2. V lost 2 bases, J lost 2 bases, and 0 bases stayed unmatched. The V gene's germline CDR1 is MDHEN and CDR2 SYDVKM. This CDR3 has 14 residues. The CDR3 DNA follows: TGTGCCAGCAGTTTAACTAGCGGGCAAGAGACCCAGTACTTC. Translated, it gives CASSLTSGQETQYF.

The V call is TRBV19, the J call TRBJ1-3; no firm D call. In germline, CDR1 is LNHDA, CDR2 SQIVND (reference sequence). There are 15 residues in the CDR3. V was pared by 1 base and J by 0 bases, with 7 bases between. CDR3 DNA sequence: TGTGCCAGTAGTATAGTTCGGTCCTCTGGAAACACCATATATTTT. Translated: CASSIVRSSGNTIYF.

The J gene is TRBJ2-1, the V gene TRBV27; 9 bases align to TRBD2. CDR1 is MNHEY and CDR2 is SMNVEV in the germline V gene (reference sequence). This CDR3 is built from 14 residues. Trimming at V came to 5 bases and at J to 8 bases, leaving 7 bases not matched to a gene. This CDR3 reads CASSLLAGPDEQFF. CDR3 DNA: TGTGCCAGCAGTCTCCTAGCGGGACCCGATGAGCAGTTCTTC.

This clone occurred once. The V gene is TRBV5-6, the J gene TRBJ2-1; TRBD1 matches at 10 bases. This CDR3 is 19 amino acids long. J was trimmed by 2 bases and V by 4 bases; bases with no gene match: 15. CDR1 and CDR2 from the germline V gene are SGHDT and YYEEEE. CDR3 DNA: TGTGCCAGCAGCCACCCTCACCTCTTAGACAGGGGGCCCTACAATGAGCAGTTCTTC. Translation gives CASSHPHLLDRGPYNEQFF. Full variable domain (rest looked up from reference TRBV5-6 and TRBJ2-1): DAGVTQSPTHLIKTRGQQVTLRCSPKSGHDTVSWYQQALGQGPQFIFQYYEEEERQRGNFPDRFSGHQFPNYSSELNVNALLLGDSALYLCASSHPHLLDRGPYNEQFFGPGTRLTVL.

The rearrangement joins TRBV29-1 to TRBJ2-4, with TRBD2 identical over 12 bases. Germline CDR1 reads SQVTM; CDR2 reads ANQGSEA. CDR3 length: 14 residues. V dropped 6 bases and J dropped 9; count of bases not matched to a gene: 9. The CDR3 sequence: CSVVTSGSVSIQYF. The DNA of the CDR3 is TGCAGCGTCGTGACTAGCGGGAGTGTGAGCATTCAGTACTTC.

V is TRBV5-1 and J is TRBJ2-7; a possible D gene is TRBD1 (5 bases). V lost 0 bases, J lost 4 bases, and 8 bases lay in between. CDR1 and CDR2 from the germline V gene are SGHRS and YFSETQ. The CDR3 loop spans 13 amino acids. The CDR3 DNA follows: TGCGCCAGCAGCTTGGATCCAGGGTACGAGCAGTACTTC. This gives the protein CASSLDPGYEQYF.

The chain is built from TRBV5-5 and TRBJ1-6; no definite D call. CDR3 length equals 14 residues. Germline CDR1 and CDR2: SGHKS and YYEKEE (reference sequence). V lost 0 bases and J 5 bases, leaving 6 bases between the germline ends. CDR3 nucleotide sequence: TGTGCCAGCAGCTTGGAGGGAGATAATTCACCCCTCCACTTT. Protein: CASSLEGDNSPLHF.

The sample holds a few counts of this clone. The chain joins TRBV4-1 to TRBJ1-1; the D gene is possibly TRBD1 (5 bases). This CDR3 spans 14 amino acids. V was pared by 1 base and J by 11 bases, with 17 bases between. Germline CDR1 reads MGHRA; CDR2 reads YSYEKL. Written as DNA, the CDR3 is TGCGCCAGCAGCCAAGTACTCGGGCAGGGAAACGCTTTCTTT. Its protein product is CASSQVLGQGNAFF.

The J gene is TRBJ1-6, the V gene TRBV5-1, with D perhaps TRBD1 (5 bases). CDR1 and CDR2 (germline): SGHRS, YFSETQ. The ends were cut back, 7 bases at V and 6 bases at J, with 14 bases in the middle. The length of the CDR3 is 14 residues. The CDR3 coding sequence is TGCGCCAGCTCCCAGGGAAATAGTAATTCACCCCTCCACTTT. Its protein product is CASSQGNSNSPLHF. The full variable domain, completed using reference TRBV5-1 and TRBJ1-6, is KAGVTQTPRYLIKTRGQQVTLSCSPISGHRSVSWYQQTPGQGLQFLFEYFSETQRNKGNFPGRFSGRQFSNSRSEMNVSTLELGDSALYLCASSQGNSNSPLHFGNGTRLTVT.

The chain uses TRBV28 and TRBJ1-6; D is ambiguous. This CDR3 comprises 14 residues. Germline CDR1 reads MDHEN; CDR2 reads SYDVKM. The germline V and J ends were trimmed by 4 bases and 5 bases, with 9 bases remaining between them. The CDR3 DNA reads TGTGCCAGCAGTTCGGTCCCCGATAATTCACCCCTCCACTTT. This translates into CASSSVPDNSPLHF.

The chain joins TRBV7-2 to TRBJ1-4; D possibly corresponds to TRBD1 (6 bases). Trimming shortened V by 4 bases and J by 0 bases, and 12 bases separated the two germline ends. Germline V gene lookup returns CDR1 SGHTA and CDR2 FQGNSA. The CDR3 spans 16 residues. In nucleotides, the CDR3 is TGTGCCAGCAGCTCCCCGACAGGTTCAACTAATGAAAAACTGTTTTTT. This translates into CASSSPTGSTNEKLFF.

V and J are TRBV7-2 and TRBJ2-2; perhaps TRBD1 as D (6 bases). Germline values: CDR1 SGHTA, CDR2 FQGNSA. This CDR3 comprises 13 residues. The ends were cut back, 5 bases at V and 8 bases at J, with 12 bases in the middle. The chain's CDR3 is CASSTGTWGELFF. Here the CDR3 DNA reads TGTGCCAGCAGCACAGGGACATGGGGGGAGCTGTTTTTT. The whole variable domain, filled in from reference TRBV7-2 and TRBJ2-2, reads GAGVSQSPSNKVTEKGKDVELRCDPISGHTALYWYRQSLGQGLEFLIYFQGNSAPDKSGLPSDRFSAERTGGSVSTLTIQRTQQEDSAVYLCASSTGTWGELFFGEGSRLTVL.